The present T cell receptor beta chain was sequenced within a study of blood T cell repertoires in COVID-19. There are many counts of this clone. The same CDR3 is also encoded by other DNA sequences in this sample. The CDR3 runs to 14 residues. V was shortened by 4 bases and J by 4 bases, with 10 bases between the two germline ends. Germline V gene lookup returns CDR1 MNHEY and CDR2 SMNVEV (reference sequence). TCRdb's copy holds only in-frame clones and misses some; the assay was immunoSEQ multiplex PCR. The table has under 350,000 clones, around nine tenths seen once. This receptor was taken from a woman aged 18 to 35 who had recovered from COVID-19. The sample was PBMCs or T cells enriched from blood (not recorded which). The V call is TRBV27, the J call TRBJ2-2, with D perhaps matching TRBD2 (6 bases). CDR3 amino acids: CASSSSGLTGELFF. As DNA, the CDR3 is TGTGCCAGCAGTTCCTCGGGACTCACCGGGGAGCTGTTTTTT.